This T cell receptor (beta chain) was recovered during a study of beta chain features in type 1 diabetes. Comment on this clone: Its target is unknown.

Sequenced material consisted of expressed TCRB transcripts (all of the isolated RNA was reverse transcribed). The method was immunoSEQ multiplex PCR; TCRdb's version includes in-frame clones alone and lacks a portion of them. The table has about 25,000 clones, 49% seen once; the top ten hold 0.25% to 0.35%. Study-level results: Moderate yet significant TCRB CDR3 shortening was seen in Type 1 diabetes patients in all four CD4+ subsets.

The CDR3 consists of 15 residues. CDR1 and CDR2 (germline): SGHTA, FQGNSA. Trimming removed 1 base at V and 0 bases at J, with 10 bases between. Sequencing used stem cell memory CD4+ T cells from blood. The TCR was taken from a man under 40 with type 1 diabetes. The chain uses TRBV7-2 and TRBJ2-7; tentative D call: TRBD2 (6 bases). This CDR3 is CASSLDGGASYEQYF. The CDR3 DNA reads as TGTGCCAGCAGCTTAGACGGCGGGGCCTCCTACGAGCAGTACTTC.